This T cell receptor beta chain was obtained from a study of Ad26.COV2.S vaccination and SARS-CoV-2 variants. Study-wide background: The trial was COV1001 and the donor's arm was Ad26.COV2.S.

The treatment was: roughly 20 received Ad26.COV2.S at low or high dose, single or two shots; 5 received placebo; per-sample allocation not given. Sampling was performed 63 days after the first vaccine or placebo injection. Aged 18-55 years, donor was enrolled in Boston around 2020. CDR1 is SGHNT, CDR2 YYREEE, per germline (reference sequence). V was trimmed by 0 bases and J by 7 bases, leaving 11 bases between them. This CDR3 has 14 residues. The repertoire was sequenced with immunoSEQ multiplex PCR; TCRdb's copy has only in-frame clones and lacks some. This sample has around 350,000 clones, with approximately 84% found just once.

This TCR was sampled from a person between 18 and 60 years old who received the Ad26.COV2.S COVID-19 vaccine or a placebo. Sequences were derived from peripheral blood, sampled in a trial of Ad26.COV2.S vaccine versus placebo. The chain recombines TRBV5-4 with TRBJ1-5; perhaps TRBD1 as D (5 bases). This chain's CDR3 is CASSLDRRGQPQHF. The CDR3 DNA reads as TGTGCCAGCAGCTTGGACAGGCGAGGACAGCCCCAGCATTTT.